One and the same sample provided the 12 T cell receptor beta chains below, sequenced in a study of blood T cell repertoires in COVID-19. Repertoires were generated with immunoSEQ multiplex PCR, while TCRdb's copy carries only in-frame clones and drops some. Here the sample spans some 100,000 clones, around 80% being singletons. The sequenced material came from peripheral blood. These TCRs come from a man in his 70s with acute or convalescent COVID-19.

The rearrangement uses TRBV6-2 or TRBV6-3 and TRBJ2-7; D is possibly TRBD1 (6 bases). This CDR3 contains 14 residues. The V and J ends lost 4 bases and 0 bases respectively, with 10 bases between them. Germline values: CDR1 MNHEY, CDR2 SVGEGT. The CDR3 is CASSFRGNSYEQYF. DNA for the CDR3: TGTGCCAGCAGTTTCAGGGGCAACTCCTACGAGCAGTACTTC.

CDR3: CSALYQETQYF. CDR3 nucleotides: TGCAGTGCTCTGTACCAAGAGACCCAGTACTTC. This chain connects TRBV20-1 to TRBJ2-5; D remains unclear. Between the trimmed V and J ends, which lost 5 bases and 0 bases, there was a span of 4 bases. Germline V lookup: CDR1 DFQATT, CDR2 SNEGSKA (reference sequence). CDR3 length: 11 residues.

This chain joins TRBV10-2 and TRBJ1-2, with 9 bases fitting TRBD1. The V gene end was trimmed by 8 bases and the J gene end by 7 bases; junction bases not matched to a gene: 11. CDR3 length equals 14 residues. Germline V lookup: CDR1 WSHSY, CDR2 SAAADI. The CDR3 loop is CASGQGRTLSGYTF. The CDR3 nucleotides read TGCGCCAGCGGACAGGGGAGGACGTTGAGTGGCTACACCTTC.

This clone was counted once. The gene calls are TRBV28 and TRBJ1-5, with D possibly being TRBD1 (6 bases). Germline values: CDR1 MDHEN, CDR2 SYDVKM. This CDR3 has 15 amino acids. Trimming pared 7 bases from V and 3 bases from J, leaving 16 bases between. The CDR3 here is CASTGRGINNQPQHF. CDR3 in DNA: TGTGCCAGCACAGGGAGGGGGATTAACAATCAGCCCCAGCATTTT. Full variable domain (outside the CDR3, taken from reference TRBV28 and TRBJ1-5): DVKVTQSSRYLVKRTGEKVFLECVQDMDHENMFWYRQDPGLGLRLIYFSYDVKMKEKGDIPEGYSVSREKKERFSLILESASTNQTSMYLCASTGRGINNQPQHFGDGTRLSIL.

V usage is TRBV5-1 and J usage is TRBJ2-6, with D tentatively TRBD1 (6 bases). The V gene's germline CDR1 is SGHRS and CDR2 YFSETQ. The CDR3 runs 14 residues. The germline V and J ends were trimmed by 4 bases and 2 bases, with 7 bases remaining between them. The CDR3 spells CASSQGTGANVLTF. The CDR3 DNA sequence: TGCGCCAGCAGCCAGGGGACTGGGGCCAACGTCCTGACTTTC.

The rearrangement uses TRBV5-4 and TRBJ1-2; 9 bases line up with TRBD1. CDR3 length equals 16 residues. Germline V gene sequence: CDR1 SGHNT, CDR2 YYREEE (reference sequence). Trimming at V came to 0 bases and at J to 6 bases, leaving 9 bases not matched to a gene. The CDR3 here is CASSLGLQGAGDGYTF. The DNA of the CDR3 is TGTGCCAGCAGCTTGGGATTACAGGGGGCGGGCGATGGCTACACCTTC.

The genes are TRBV6-5 and TRBJ1-6; 9 positions match TRBD1. CDR3 length equals 15 residues. Unmatched junction bases numbered 0, after V lost 2 bases and J lost 4 bases. Germline lookup yields CDR1 MNHEY and CDR2 SVGAGI. The CDR3 DNA is TGTGCCAGCAGTTACGGACAGGGGTATAATTCACCCCTCCACTTT. Its translation: CASSYGQGYNSPLHF.

The J gene is TRBJ1-2, the V gene TRBV30; maybe TRBD1 (6 bases). The germline V gene encodes CDR1 GTSNPN and CDR2 SVGIG (reference sequence). V was trimmed by 1 base and J by 6 bases, leaving 18 bases between them. The length of the CDR3 is 15 residues. The CDR3 DNA sequence: TGTGCCTGGAGTGAGAGCCTCCAGGGGAGAGATGGCTACACCTTC. Amino acids: CAWSESLQGRDGYTF.

CDR3 DNA sequence: TGTGCCAGCAGTGGACAGGGGCGGACTGAAGCTTTCTTT. Its translation is CASSGQGRTEAFF. The chain is built from TRBV2 and TRBJ1-1; 8 bases are a match to TRBD1. The germline V gene has CDR1 SNHLY and CDR2 FYNNEI. This CDR3 is 13 amino acids long. The ends lost 4 bases at V and 5 bases at J; junction bases unmatched: 3.

The chain recombines TRBV6-4 with TRBJ2-7; perhaps TRBD1 as D (6 bases). The CDR3 consists of 17 residues. Germline V CDR1 and CDR2: MRHNA, SNTAGT. Trimming shortened V by 0 bases and J by 3 bases, and 18 bases separated the two germline ends. In DNA, the CDR3 is TGTGCCAGCAGTGACTCGAAGGTTAGGACAGAAAGCTACGAGCAGTACTTC. Amino acid sequence: CASSDSKVRTESYEQYF.

The chain employs TRBV20-1 and TRBJ2-3, with TRBD2 identical over 9 bases. CDR3 size: 11 residues. V was clipped by 2 bases and J by 9 bases; unmatched bases: 0. Germline V gene data show CDR1 as DFQATT and CDR2 as SNEGSKA (reference sequence). The CDR3 DNA is TGCAGTGCTAGACTAGCGGGAACGCAGTATTTT. Encoded protein: CSARLAGTQYF.

The gene calls are TRBV28 and TRBJ2-7; D gene uncertain. Germline V gene sequence: CDR1 MDHEN, CDR2 SYDVKM. Trimming pared 1 base from V and 0 bases from J, leaving 10 bases between. The CDR3 has 15 amino acids. The CDR3 DNA sequence: TGTGCCAGCAGTTTATTTGGCCAGTCCTCCTACGAGCAGTACTTC. Its translation: CASSLFGQSSYEQYF.